These 19 T cell receptor beta chains share one sample of origin, sequenced in a study of PD-L1 blockade in urothelial cancer. Assay: immunoSEQ multiplex PCR; the TCRdb copy retains only in-frame clones and omits some. Here the sample spans some 30,000 clones, about nine tenths being singletons. Sequences were derived from PBMCs, sampled around atezolizumab (anti-PD-L1) treatment. The source of these receptors is a man aged 50-59 years with urothelial cancer.

The chain joins TRBV27 to TRBJ2-3, with a tentative D call TRBD2 (6 bases). The CDR3 has 15 residues. Germline CDR1 and CDR2: MNHEY and SMNVEV (reference sequence). V was clipped by 5 bases and J by 1 base, with 13 bases between them. The CDR3 DNA reads TGTGCCAGCAGTCTCTTAGCGGAACGCACAGATACGCAGTATTTT. This sequence encodes CASSLLAERTDTQYF.

The chain combines TRBV9 with TRBJ2-6, with 9 positions matching TRBD1. V shed 0 bases, J shed 14 bases, and the junction held 6 bases outside the gene matches. Germline V lookup: CDR1 SGDLS, CDR2 YYNGEE. The CDR3 totals 14 residues. The CDR3 coding sequence is TGTGCCAGCAGCGTAGCTCCGGACAGGGGATTCCTGACTTTC. Protein product: CASSVAPDRGFLTF.

The V and J genes are TRBV30 and TRBJ1-3, with TRBD1 identical over 7 bases. The ends lost 5 bases at V and 3 bases at J; junction bases unmatched: 7. CDR1 and CDR2 from the germline V gene are GTSNPN and SVGIG (reference sequence). This CDR3 is built from 14 residues. The CDR3 bases are TGTGCCTGGGGGGGGACAGCAAGTGGAAACACCATATATTTT. Translating gives CAWGGTASGNTIYF.

The V call is TRBV30, the J call TRBJ2-2; the match to TRBD2 covers 8 bases. Germline assignment: CDR1 GTSNPN and CDR2 SVGIG (reference sequence). Germline trimming cut 3 bases from V and 3 bases from J; bases unmatched to any gene: 3. The CDR3 runs 14 residues. The CDR3 DNA sequence: TGTGCCTGGAGCGGGGGGGCATACACCGGGGAGCTGTTTTTT. This codes for CAWSGGAYTGELFF.

The CDR3, as DNA: TGTGCCATCAGTGTTAGGGCGGGTATGGACGAGCAGTACTTC. It specifies CAISVRAGMDEQYF. The rearrangement joins TRBV10-3 to TRBJ2-7; D possibly corresponds to TRBD2 (5 bases). Germline V gene sequence: CDR1 ENHRY, CDR2 SYGVKD. The CDR3 extends over 14 amino acids. V lost 4 bases and J 5 bases, leaving 15 bases between the germline ends.

The chain couples TRBV7-9 to TRBJ1-1; D gene ambiguous. Germline V gene lookup returns CDR1 SEHNR and CDR2 FQNEAQ (reference sequence). This CDR3 comprises 14 residues. V was cut by 7 bases and J by 1 base, with 13 bases left in between. The CDR3 here is CASTHPVGNTEAFF. The CDR3, as DNA: TGTGCCAGCACCCACCCCGTCGGGAACACTGAAGCTTTCTTT.

V gene TRBV23-1 combines with J gene TRBJ2-7, with 10 positions matching TRBD1. TRBV23-1 is an ORF; its function is uncertain. The CDR3 consists of 15 residues. The ends lost 3 bases at V and 3 bases at J; junction bases unmatched: 5. For the CDR3, the DNA is TGCGCCAGCAGTCAGGCCGGGACAGGGGACTACGAGCAGTACTTC. Translating it yields CASSQAGTGDYEQYF.

On this clone itself: The junction does not match germline at one end; this may be a read error. CDR3 residues: CASSPGQGAGELFF. CDR3 DNA sequence: TGTGCTAGCAGCCCAGGACAGGGGGCGGGGGAGCTGTTTTTT. The chain recombines TRBV7-7 with TRBJ2-2; 11 nucleotides match TRBD1. In germline, CDR1 is SSHAT, CDR2 FNYEAQ (reference sequence). CDR3 length: 14 residues.

This chain connects TRBV6-5 to TRBJ1-5; D remains ambiguous. The CDR3 length is 15 residues. The germline V gene has CDR1 MNHEY and CDR2 SVGAGI. The germline V and J ends were trimmed by 6 bases and 2 bases, with 14 bases remaining between them. CDR3 region: CASRGPGSGNQPQHF. The CDR3 DNA reads as TGTGCCAGCAGAGGTCCGGGAAGTGGCAATCAGCCCCAGCATTTT.

This sequence joins TRBV9 and TRBJ2-5; tentatively, D is TRBD1 (6 bases). The CDR3 runs to 18 residues. CDR1 and CDR2 (germline): SGDLS, YYNGEE. Between the trimmed V and J ends, which lost 0 bases and 5 bases, there was a span of 23 bases. The CDR3 bases are TGTGCCAGCAGCGTAGCGACAAGTACAGGGATGTTGGTTGAGACCCAGTACTTC. It translates to CASSVATSTGMLVETQYF.

The gene calls are TRBV28 and TRBJ1-1; TRBD1 aligns across 8 bases. Germline V gives CDR1 MDHEN, CDR2 SYDVKM. The CDR3 loop spans 11 amino acids. CDR3 protein: CGTGSGTEAFF. The CDR3 DNA follows: TGTGGGACAGGGTCGGGTACTGAAGCTTTCTTT.

The chain employs TRBV4-1 and TRBJ2-1, with 7 bases that match TRBD1. Germline V CDR1 and CDR2: MGHRA, YSYEKL. The CDR3 consists of 15 residues. V shed 3 bases and J 8 bases; nucleotides not matched to a gene: 10. CDR3 sequence: CASSQGQFSRDEQFF. The CDR3, as DNA: TGCGCCAGCAGCCAGGGACAGTTCTCTAGGGATGAGCAGTTCTTC.

This clone was recorded once. The CDR3: CASSIGQGGFEQFF. The DNA of the CDR3 is TGTGCCAGTAGTATTGGACAGGGGGGATTTGAGCAGTTCTTC. The gene calls are TRBV19 and TRBJ2-1, with 10 bases identical to TRBD1. In germline, CDR1 is LNHDA, CDR2 SQIVND (reference sequence). This CDR3 spans 14 amino acids. V lost 3 bases to trimming and J lost 9 bases; unmatched junction nucleotides: 5.

The rearrangement links TRBV11-2 to TRBJ2-7, with TRBD1 matching 10 bases. Trimming cost V 2 bases and J 3 bases; bases outside gene matches: 4. The CDR3 is 15 residues long. Germline lookup yields CDR1 SGHAT and CDR2 FQNNGV. CDR3 loop: CASSLRQGARYEQYF. CDR3 nucleotides: TGTGCCAGCAGCTTAAGACAGGGGGCGCGCTACGAGCAGTACTTC.

The chain uses TRBV19 and TRBJ2-7, with 7 bases that match TRBD1. The germline V gene has CDR1 LNHDA and CDR2 SQIVND (reference sequence). V lost 4 bases to trimming and J lost 2 bases; unmatched junction nucleotides: 2. CDR3 length equals 13 residues. The CDR3: CASSRDRTYEQYF. CDR3 sequence (DNA): TGTGCCAGTAGTAGGGACAGAACCTACGAGCAGTACTTC.

The chain uses TRBV9 and TRBJ2-3; 9 bases are shared with TRBD1. The CDR3 loop spans 15 amino acids. The J segment lost 2 bases and the V segment lost 3 bases, leaving 4 bases of the junction unmatched. CDR1 is SGDLS and CDR2 is YYNGEE in the germline V gene. CDR3 nucleotide sequence: TGTGCCAGCAGCGATGGACAGGGGACCACAGATACGCAGTATTTT. Translating it yields CASSDGQGTTDTQYF. The full variable domain, completed using reference TRBV9 and TRBJ2-3, is DSGVTQTPKHLITATGQRVTLRCSPRSGDLSVYWYQQSLDQGLQFLIQYYNGEERAKGNILERFSAQQFPDLHSELNLSSLELGDSALYFCASSDGQGTTDTQYFGPGTRLTVL.

The chain couples TRBV18 to TRBJ1-4; D remains ambiguous. Germline V gene data show CDR1 as KGHSH and CDR2 as LQKENI. This CDR3 spans 14 amino acids. Deletions cut 3 bases from V and 7 bases from J, with 12 bases between. The CDR3 loop is CASSPGLGFEKLFF. The CDR3 bases are TGTGCCAGCTCACCCGGTCTGGGCTTTGAAAAACTGTTTTTT.

V usage is TRBV27 and J usage is TRBJ1-2; TRBD1 matches at 7 bases. The V and J ends lost 4 bases and 4 bases, in that order; junction bases with no gene match: 9. From germline, CDR1 is MNHEY and CDR2 SMNVEV (reference sequence). The CDR3 extends over 15 amino acids. The CDR3 nucleotides read TGTGCCAGCAGTTCTAACAGGGGACCCTTCTATGGCTACACCTTC. This encodes CASSSNRGPFYGYTF.

V and J are TRBV7-9 and TRBJ2-7; TRBD1 matches 11 bases. J gave up 6 bases and V 6 bases, and 4 bases lay outside the gene matches. The V gene's germline CDR1 is SEHNR and CDR2 FQNEAQ (reference sequence). This CDR3 comprises 13 residues. Written as DNA, the CDR3 is TGTGCCAGCAGGGCAGGGACAGGGGGCGAGCAGTACTTC. This sequence encodes CASRAGTGGEQYF.